This T cell receptor beta chain was found in a study of CD8+ T cells in alopecia areata. Across the study: Twice a day, 5 to 10 mg of oral tofacitinib was administered to treated patients. Study findings and constraints: Elevated clonality characterized lesional scalp relative to normal scalp, particularly in alopecia totalis/universalis. Scalp samples also yield sequences of resident alphabeta T cells from normal skin.

RNA extraction was followed by reverse transcription into cDNA, which acted as the sequencing template. Generated by immunoSEQ multiplex PCR, the TCRdb table keeps only in-frame clones and is missing some. The data hold around 120,000 clones, with around two fifths observed a single time. The study team obtained lesional scalp punch biopsies and peripheral blood from alopecia areata patients. Germline V CDR1 and CDR2: SGHVS, FQNEAQ. The CDR3 consists of 14 residues. The V gene lost 5 bases and the J gene lost 5 bases, with 15 bases spanning the gap. This clone was found a few times. The antigen is undetermined.

J is TRBJ1-1 and V is TRBV7-8; possibly TRBD1 for D (5 bases). The receptor's source is a human donor with alopecia areata. Sequenced: CD4+ T cells sorted from blood. Written as DNA, the CDR3 is TGTGCCAGCAGCCGAACGGAGGGGCGGACTGAAGCTTTCTTT. It specifies CASSRTEGRTEAFF.